This is a list of T cell receptor beta chains from one sample in a study of technical replicates of blood from four donors. Generated by immunoSEQ multiplex PCR, the TCRdb table keeps only in-frame clones and is missing some. Here the sample spans 87,000 or so clones, just under 95% being singletons. The sample comprised T cells isolated from PBMCs. Receptors originate from a human donor in good health. The CDR3 runs from the conserved cysteine through the conserved F or W. Each record gives: clone size, D gene, V gene, J gene, CDR3 DNA, CDR3 protein. D genes are given only for firm matches. The size field is filled for only some rows; it gives once, few, many or a size class.

-	TRBD1	TRBV7-2	TRBJ1-2	TGTGCCAGCAGCTTAGCGGGGACAGGGAGTTATGGCTACACCTTC	CASSLAGTGSYGYTF
-	-	TRBV14	TRBJ2-7	TGTGCCAGCAGCCTACGAGCGGGTGCCTCCTACGAGCAGTACTTC	CASSLRAGASYEQYF
-	TRBD1	TRBV5-1	TRBJ2-1	TGCGCCAGCAGCAAGAGAACAGGGGACCAGTTCTTC	CASSKRTGDQFF
-	-	TRBV29-1	TRBJ1-1	TGCAGCGTTTTATCCTCTTCGACAGTCATGGACACTGAAGCTTTCTTT	CSVLSSSTVMDTEAFF
-	TRBD1	TRBV19	TRBJ2-3	TGTGCCAGTAGCCAGACAGGGGGCTTGGATACGCAGTATTTT	CASSQTGGLDTQYF
-	TRBD1	TRBV30	TRBJ1-1	TGTGCCTGGTCGACAGGGAGCACTGAAGCTTTCTTT	CAWSTGSTEAFF
once	TRBD2	TRBV30	TRBJ2-5	TGTGCTAGTCGAGGATGGCTAGCGGGAGACGAGACCCAGTACTTC	CASRGWLAGDETQYF
-	-	TRBV30	TRBJ2-4	TGTGCCTGGAGTGTACAGGGAAACATTCAGTACTTC	CAWSVQGNIQYF
-	-	TRBV4-3	TRBJ1-2	TGCGCCAGCAGCCAAGATCGGTCGAGCGGAAGTAGCTATGGCTACACCTTC	CASSQDRSSGSSYGYTF
-	-	TRBV6-1	TRBJ1-1	TGTGCCAGCAGTGGCGAGGGAGGCACTGAAGCTTTCTTT	CASSGEGGTEAFF
-	-	TRBV28	TRBJ1-4	TGTGCCAGCACCCTTAGGGAGCAAGGAAAACTGTTTTTT	CASTLREQGKLFF
once	-	TRBV6-5	TRBJ2-2	TGTGCCAGCAGTTACTCTTATCCAGTAAATCCCGGGGAGCTGTTTTTT	CASSYSYPVNPGELFF
-	-	TRBV6-5	TRBJ1-2	TGTGCCAGCAGTTACGCAGGGCAGACGAACTATGGCTACACCTTC	CASSYAGQTNYGYTF
-	TRBD2	TRBV28	TRBJ2-3	TGTGCCAGCAGCTTCCTGACTAGCGAGGCGCAGTATTTT	CASSFLTSEAQYF
-	-	TRBV9	TRBJ1-2	TGTGCCAGCAGCGTGGCGGAGTTTAGGGCAGGGGCGAAGCCTAACTATGGCTACACCTTC	CASSVAEFRAGAKPNYGYTF
-	TRBD1	TRBV5-1	TRBJ2-1	TGCGCCAGCAGCTTGGAGGGACAGCTCAATGAGCAGTTCTTC	CASSLEGQLNEQFF
-	TRBD1	TRBV14	TRBJ1-2	TGTGCCAGCAGCCCCGGGACAGGAGATGGAGGCTACACCTTC	CASSPGTGDGGYTF
-	TRBD2	TRBV19	TRBJ2-1	TGTGCCAGTAGCCCAGTACCGGGAGGGCTCAATGAGCAGTTCTTC	CASSPVPGGLNEQFF
-	-	TRBV10-3	TRBJ1-2	TGTGCCGTGGGGGCCGGACAAGAAGGCTACACCTTC	CAVGAGQEGYTF
once	-	TRBV19	TRBJ2-7	TGTGCCAGTAGTATAGAGGGGGCCCTGCCGGGCGAGCAGTACTTC	CASSIEGALPGEQYF
-	TRBD1	TRBV27	TRBJ1-2	TGTGCCAGCACCTCAACAGAGGCAGGGGGATTCTTGAACTATGGCTACACCTTC	CASTSTEAGGFLNYGYTF
-	-	TRBV4-2	TRBJ2-7	TGTGCCAGCAGCCAAGAACTAGGTCCTTACGAGCAGTACTTC	CASSQELGPYEQYF
once	TRBD1	TRBV28	TRBJ1-4	TGTGCCAGCACCCTAATTCGCAGGGGGAATGAAAAACTGTTTTTT	CASTLIRRGNEKLFF
-	-	TRBV19	TRBJ1-1	TGTGCCAGTAAAGAGTTTACTGAAGCTTTCTTT	CASKEFTEAFF
-	TRBD1	TRBV19	TRBJ1-3	TGTGCCAGTGGACAGGTTTTTGGAAACACCATATATTTT	CASGQVFGNTIYF
-	TRBD2	TRBV9	TRBJ2-7	TGTGCCAGCAGCGAGGGGACTAGCGGGAGTAGGTACGAGCAGTACTTC	CASSEGTSGSRYEQYF
-	TRBD1	TRBV5-1	TRBJ1-1	TGCGCCAGCAGCTTGGTTAATACGGGACAGGGCCATACTGAAGCTTTCTTT	CASSLVNTGQGHTEAFF
-	-	TRBV27	TRBJ2-5	TGTGCCAGCAGTTTATTGGGTGACGTGGCAGGGTCAGAGACCCAGTACTTC	CASSLLGDVAGSETQYF
-	-	TRBV9	TRBJ2-3	TGTGCCAGCAGCGTAGCGGGAGAGGTAGATACGCAGTATTTT	CASSVAGEVDTQYF
-	-	TRBV18	TRBJ2-1	TGTGCCAGCTCACTCGGACAGTACAATGAGCAGTTCTTC	CASSLGQYNEQFF
once	-	TRBV15	TRBJ1-4	TGTGCCACCAGCAGAGATCTCAGTAATGAAAAACTGTTTTTT	CATSRDLSNEKLFF
-	TRBD1	TRBV6-5	TRBJ2-2	TGTGCCAGTCGGCCGACAGGGACCACCGGGGAGCTGTTTTTT	CASRPTGTTGELFF
-	-	TRBV4-2	TRBJ1-5	TGTGCCAGCAGCCAAGTTGCCGGGGATAGCAATCAGCCCCAGCATTTT	CASSQVAGDSNQPQHF
-	-	TRBV29-1	TRBJ2-7	TGCAGCGTATCACAGGGATCGAACTCCTACGAGCAGTACTTC	CSVSQGSNSYEQYF
-	-	TRBV7-9	TRBJ2-3	TGTGCCAGCAGCTTAGTTGGGGCCACAGATACGCAGTATTTT	CASSLVGATDTQYF
-	-	TRBV7-8	TRBJ1-2	TGTGCCAGCAGCTTAGTGGCACAGGGTGAAGGCTACACCTTC	CASSLVAQGEGYTF
-	-	TRBV19	TRBJ2-1	TGTGCCAGTAGTATATATGCCCTAGCAGTAGATGAGCAGTTCTTC	CASSIYALAVDEQFF
-	-	TRBV10-3	TRBJ1-1	TGTGCCATCAGTGAAGACAGGCCGAACACTGAAGCTTTCTTT	CAISEDRPNTEAFF
-	TRBD2	TRBV7-2	TRBJ2-1	TGTGCCAGCAGCCGGACTAGCGGGATAAATGAGCAGTTCTTC	CASSRTSGINEQFF
-	TRBD1	TRBV5-6	TRBJ2-5	TGTGCCAGCAGCTCCCGCAAGGGGGCATCGGGAGAGACCCAGTACTTC	CASSSRKGASGETQYF
-	TRBD1	TRBV19	TRBJ2-3	TGTGCCAGTAGTCAACAGGGGGCCACAGATACGCAGTATTTT	CASSQQGATDTQYF